What follows is one TCR beta chain and its context. Its antigen is unidentified. TCRdb called the RT-PCR reads again in MiXCR, with one record for every CDR3 protein. The sample has under 850,000 distinct CDR3 sequences, less than 20% seen once. The sample is drawn from a study of response to subunit inactivated influenza vaccine. The study's findings and limits: T cells newly recruited by each seasonal influenza vaccination are few, the authors suggested.

This CDR3 contains 13 residues. V was trimmed by 6 bases and J by 3 bases, leaving 12 bases between them. Looked up from germline, CDR1 is GTSNPN and CDR2 is SVGIG (reference sequence). The source was PBMCs from blood, collected more than 4 days after vaccination. The receptor was isolated from a man aged 50-60 years who received an inactivated influenza vaccine. V and J are TRBV30 and TRBJ1-5; TRBD1 might be the D (5 bases). CDR3 coding DNA: TGTGCCTGTACCGGGACCTTCAATCAGCCCCAGCATTTT. This sequence encodes CACTGTFNQPQHF. The full variable domain, with the rest looked up from reference TRBV30 and TRBJ1-5, is SQTIHQWPATLVQPVGSPLSLECTVEGTSNPNLYWYRQAAGRGLQLLFYSVGIGQISSEVPQNLSASRPQDRQFILSSKKLLLSDSGFYLCACTGTFNQPQHFGDGTRLSIL.